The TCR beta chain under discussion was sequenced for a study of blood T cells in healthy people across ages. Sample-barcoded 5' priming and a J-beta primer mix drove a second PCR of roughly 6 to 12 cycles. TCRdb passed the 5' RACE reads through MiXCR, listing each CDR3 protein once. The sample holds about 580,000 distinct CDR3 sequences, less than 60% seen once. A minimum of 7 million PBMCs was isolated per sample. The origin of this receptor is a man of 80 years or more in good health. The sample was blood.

CDR3 amino acids: CSAGLPTSTDTQYF. The DNA for the CDR3 is TGCAGTGCTGGACTACCTACGTCCACAGATACGCAGTATTTT. The chain carries TRBV20-1 and TRBJ2-3, with D possibly being TRBD2 (6 bases). CDR1 and CDR2 (germline): DFQATT, SNEGSKA (reference sequence). The CDR3 spans 14 residues. V lost 5 bases to trimming and J lost 2 bases, with 14 bases between them.